This entry features one T cell receptor (beta chain) sequence. Its specificity is not known. This sample was taken from a study of identical twins. TCRdb reprocessed the 5' RACE reads via MiXCR and lists one record per CDR3 protein. The sample contains about 530,000 distinct CDR3 sequences, 15% of which appear only once. The CDR3 is 19 residues long. Per the germline V gene, CDR1 is SGHAT and CDR2 is FQDESV (reference sequence). Deletions cut 6 bases from V and 0 bases from J, with 21 bases between. Broader study findings: Out-of-frame beta chain sequences displayed weaker excess sharing between twins. For out-of-frame alpha sequences shared by twins, low generation probability was in excess. Conclusions rested on cross-sectional statistics rather than following the same donors.

These same records also appear under a second study, on yellow fever vaccine responses in identical twins. That source notes: A vaccine T cell response that seemed partly convergent and partly personalized was reported in twins.

The rearrangement joins TRBV11-1 to TRBJ2-6, with no clear D. The receptor comes from a woman aged 18-35 years in good health. Sample: CD4+ T cells sorted from blood. CDR3 protein: CASRPRLGPQNSGANVLTF. CDR3 nucleotides: TGTGCCAGCAGACCTAGGCTCGGGCCCCAAAACTCTGGGGCCAACGTCCTGACTTTC.